This T cell receptor beta chain was recovered during a study of T cell repertoires in cytomegalovirus infection. The CDR3 is 12 residues long. Germline CDR1 and CDR2: SNHLY and FYNNEI. Using its own MiXCR run on the reads, TCRdb lists one record per CDR3 protein. The table lists about 63,000 distinct CDR3 sequences, around 20% of them singletons. A remark on this clonotype: No antigen is known for it.

Sequences were derived from CD8+ T cells from cultured PBMCs, sampled from culture after CMV antigen stimulation. The receptor comes from a human donor in good health (CMV status not recorded). Some clones in this sample may be carry-over from other donors' samples. This chain uses TRBV2 with TRBJ1-2, with D possibly being TRBD1 (5 bases). The CDR3 is CAKETVFYGYTF. CDR3 in DNA: TGTGCAAAGGAGACAGTCTTCTATGGCTACACCTTC.